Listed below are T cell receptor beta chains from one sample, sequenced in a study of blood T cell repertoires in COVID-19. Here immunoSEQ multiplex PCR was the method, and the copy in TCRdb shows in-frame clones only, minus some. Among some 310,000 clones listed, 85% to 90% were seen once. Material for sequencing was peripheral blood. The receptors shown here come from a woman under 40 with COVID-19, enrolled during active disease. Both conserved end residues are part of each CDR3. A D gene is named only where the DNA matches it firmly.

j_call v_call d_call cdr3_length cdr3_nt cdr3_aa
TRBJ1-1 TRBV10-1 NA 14 TGCGCCAGCAGTGACCAACCAAACAGGCTTGAAGCTTTCTTT CASSDQPNRLEAFF
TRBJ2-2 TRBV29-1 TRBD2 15 TGCAGCGTCGGCCTGAGGGGACTAGAAACCGGGGAGCTGTTTTTT CSVGLRGLETGELFF
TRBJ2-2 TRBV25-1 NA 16 TGTGCCAGCAGTGATTTGGTTCTGGGGGGCACCGGGGAGCTGTTTTTT CASSDLVLGGTGELFF
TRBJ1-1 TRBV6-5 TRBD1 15 TGTGCCAGCAGCAAAGCTAGACAGGGGAACACTGAAGCTTTCTTT CASSKARQGNTEAFF
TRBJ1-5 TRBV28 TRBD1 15 TGTGCCAGCAGGGACAGGGGGCTAAGTAATCAGCCCCAGCATTTT CASRDRGLSNQPQHF
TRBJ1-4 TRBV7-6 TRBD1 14 TGTGCCAGCAGCTCCAGGACAGGGAGTGAAAAACTGTTTTTT CASSSRTGSEKLFF
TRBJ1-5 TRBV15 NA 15 TGTGCCACCAGCAGAGATCGACAGCTTTATCAGCCCCAGCATTTT CATSRDRQLYQPQHF
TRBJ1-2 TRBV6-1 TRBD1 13 TGTGCCAGCAGTGAACGACAGGGACGCGGCTACACCTTC CASSERQGRGYTF
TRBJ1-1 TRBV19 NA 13 TGTGCCAGTAGTGCGGGTGTGAACACTGAAGCTTTCTTT CASSAGVNTEAFF
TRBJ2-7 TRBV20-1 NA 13 TGCAGTGCTAGTCCAGGAACATCGTATGAGCAGTACTTC CSASPGTSYEQYF
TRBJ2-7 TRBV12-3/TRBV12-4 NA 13 TGTGCCAGCAGTTTAGGGAGGAACTACGAGCAGTACTTC CASSLGRNYEQYF
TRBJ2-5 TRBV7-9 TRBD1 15 TGTGCCAGCAGCAACTCGGGACAGGGCGGCGAGACCCAGTACTTC CASSNSGQGGETQYF
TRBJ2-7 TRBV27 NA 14 TGTGCCAGCAGTTATTTTAGGGGCGACTACGAGCAGTACTTC CASSYFRGDYEQYF
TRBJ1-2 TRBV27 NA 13 TGTGCCAGCAGGCCGGACAGAAACTATGGCTACACCTTC CASRPDRNYGYTF
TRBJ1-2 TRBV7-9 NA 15 TGTGCCAGCAGCCAGGGACGGGGGACTAACTATGGCTACACCTTC CASSQGRGTNYGYTF
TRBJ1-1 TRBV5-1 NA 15 TGCGCCAGCAGCTTGGGGGCCATTGGTGTGACTGAAGCTTTCTTT CASSLGAIGVTEAFF
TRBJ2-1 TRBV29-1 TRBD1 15 TGCAGCGTCCTGCGACAGGGGGCCCGCGGGGGCGAGCAGTTCTTC CSVLRQGARGGEQFF
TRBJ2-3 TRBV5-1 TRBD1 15 TGCGCCAGCAGCCCGACAGGGGAGAGGACAGATACGCAGTATTTT CASSPTGERTDTQYF
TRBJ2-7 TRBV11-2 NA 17 TGTGCCAGCAGCCCTCGGACAGGGAGGGGGACTCCCTACGAGCAGTACTTC CASSPRTGRGTPYEQYF
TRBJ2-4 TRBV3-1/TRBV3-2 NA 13 TGTGCCAGCAGCCAAGTTCTCGGTAACATTCAGTACTTC CASSQVLGNIQYF
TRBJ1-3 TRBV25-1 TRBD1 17 TGTGCCAGCACCCTCCCCCCGGACAGGGGATCTGGAAACACCATATATTTT CASTLPPDRGSGNTIYF
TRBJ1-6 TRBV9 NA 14 TGTGCCAGCAGCGTGCCGGGAGTTAATTCACCCCTCCACTTT CASSVPGVNSPLHF
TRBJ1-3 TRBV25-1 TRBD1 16 TGTGCCAGCAGTGAAGGGACAGGGTTCTCTGGAAACACCATATATTTT CASSEGTGFSGNTIYF
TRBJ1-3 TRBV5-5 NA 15 TGTGCCAGCAGCTCACGTCAGGGCTCTGGAAACACCATATATTTT CASSSRQGSGNTIYF
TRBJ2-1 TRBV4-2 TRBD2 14 TGTGCCAGCAGCCCTAGCGGACCCTACAATGAGCAGTTCTTC CASSPSGPYNEQFF
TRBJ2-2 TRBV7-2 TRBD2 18 TGTGCCAGTAGCAATGGACTAGCGGGAGGGCCGAGCACCGGGGAGCTGTTTTTT CASSNGLAGGPSTGELFF
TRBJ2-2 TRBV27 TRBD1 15 TGTGCCAGCAGGGGGGGACAGGGACGGACCGGGGAGCTGTTTTTT CASRGGQGRTGELFF
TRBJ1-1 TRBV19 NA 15 TGTGCCAGTAGTATAGCCCAGGGGAGAGGCACTGAAGCTTTCTTT CASSIAQGRGTEAFF
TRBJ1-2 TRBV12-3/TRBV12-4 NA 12 TGTGCCAGCAGCTATTTCTCGGTTGGCTACACCTTC CASSYFSVGYTF
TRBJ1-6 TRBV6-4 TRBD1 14 TGTGCCAGCAGTGAACAGGGGTATAATTCACCCCTCCACTTT CASSEQGYNSPLHF
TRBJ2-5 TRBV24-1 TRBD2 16 TGTGCCACCAGTGATTTAAGGGAGGGGTCGGGAGAGACCCAGTACTTC CATSDLREGSGETQYF
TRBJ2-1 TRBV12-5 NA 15 TGTGCTAGTGTCCCCTCGGACATCCTTTCCGATGAGCAGTTCTTC CASVPSDILSDEQFF
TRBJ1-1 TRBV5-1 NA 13 TGCGCCAGCAGCTTGGGGTCCACAGGGATAGCTTTCTTT CASSLGSTGIAFF
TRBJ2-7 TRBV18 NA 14 TGTGCCAGCTCACCCCCCACAGGTACCTACGAGCAGTACTTC CASSPPTGTYEQYF
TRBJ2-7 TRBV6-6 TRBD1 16 TGTGCCAGCAGGGACCCTGAGTGGACAGGGGGGTACGAGCAGTACTTC CASRDPEWTGGYEQYF
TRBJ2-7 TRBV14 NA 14 TGTGCCAGCAGCCCTGCGGGGCATTCCTACGAGCAGTACTTC CASSPAGHSYEQYF